The present TCR beta chain was sequenced within a study of blood T cell repertoires in COVID-19. Background on the study: PBMCs, B-cell-depleted T cells, or T cells were the source of the cDNA or gDNA that made up the material.

The CDR3 is made up of 16 amino acids. V shed 2 bases and J 5 bases; nucleotides not matched to a gene: 9. Per germline, CDR1 MNHEY and CDR2 SVGAGI. Produced via immunoSEQ multiplex PCR; TCRdb's table is partial and in-frame only. The sample includes 150,000 to 200,000 clones, 85% of them seen just once. The V call is TRBV6-5, the J call TRBJ1-1; 9 bases fit TRBD1. Specimen: peripheral blood. This receptor was taken from a human donor with acute or convalescent COVID-19. The donor label of this sample is uncertain. The CDR3 nucleotides are TGTGCCAGCAGTTACCTTAACAGGGGGCGGCGGACTGAAGCTTTCTTT. The encoded protein is CASSYLNRGRRTEAFF.